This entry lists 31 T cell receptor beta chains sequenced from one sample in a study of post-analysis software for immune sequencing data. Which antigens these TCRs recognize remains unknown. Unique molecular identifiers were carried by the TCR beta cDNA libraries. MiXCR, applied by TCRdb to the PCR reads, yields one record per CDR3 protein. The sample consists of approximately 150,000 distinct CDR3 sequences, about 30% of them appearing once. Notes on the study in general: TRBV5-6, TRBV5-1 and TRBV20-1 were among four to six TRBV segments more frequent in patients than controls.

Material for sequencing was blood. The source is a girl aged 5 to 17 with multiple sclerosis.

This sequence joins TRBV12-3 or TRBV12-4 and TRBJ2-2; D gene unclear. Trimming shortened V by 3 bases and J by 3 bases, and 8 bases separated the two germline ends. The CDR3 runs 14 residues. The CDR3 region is CASSFGQYTGELFF. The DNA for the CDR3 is TGTGCCAGCAGTTTTGGGCAGTACACCGGGGAGCTGTTTTTT.

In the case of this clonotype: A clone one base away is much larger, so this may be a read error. The CDR3 DNA follows: TGTGCCATCAGTGAGCCTCGGACAGGACCCCTGGAGGAGGCCCAGTACTTC. It specifies CAISEPRTGPLEEAQYF. The chain is built from TRBV10-3 and TRBJ2-4; TRBD1 matches 7 bases. The germline gives CDR1 ENHRY, CDR2 SYGVKD. The CDR3 has 17 amino acids. The J segment lost 13 bases and the V segment lost 2 bases, leaving 20 bases of the junction unmatched.

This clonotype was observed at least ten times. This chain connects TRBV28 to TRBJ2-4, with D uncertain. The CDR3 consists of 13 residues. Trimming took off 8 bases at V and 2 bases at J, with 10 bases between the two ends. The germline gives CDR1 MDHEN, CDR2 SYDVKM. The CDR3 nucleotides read TGTGCCAGCCGTGAAGGGACCAAAAACATTCAGTACTTC. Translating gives CASREGTKNIQYF. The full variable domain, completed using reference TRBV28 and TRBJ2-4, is DVKVTQSSRYLVKRTGEKVFLECVQDMDHENMFWYRQDPGLGLRLIYFSYDVKMKEKGDIPEGYSVSREKKERFSLILESASTNQTSMYLCASREGTKNIQYFGAGTRLSVL.

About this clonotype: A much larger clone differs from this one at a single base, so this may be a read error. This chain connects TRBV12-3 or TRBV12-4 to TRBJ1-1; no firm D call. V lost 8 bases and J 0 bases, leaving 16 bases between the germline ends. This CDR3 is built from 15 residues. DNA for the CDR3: TGTGCCAGCGGAACAGCGGCGGGCATGAACACTGAAGCTTTCTTT. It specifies CASGTAAGMNTEAFF.

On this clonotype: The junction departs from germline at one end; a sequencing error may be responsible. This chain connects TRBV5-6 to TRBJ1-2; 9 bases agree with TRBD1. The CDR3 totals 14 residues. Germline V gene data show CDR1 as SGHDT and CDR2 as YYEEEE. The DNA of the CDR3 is TGTGCCGGCAGCTCACGGACAGGGGCCTATGGCTACACCTTC. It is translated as CAGSSRTGAYGYTF.

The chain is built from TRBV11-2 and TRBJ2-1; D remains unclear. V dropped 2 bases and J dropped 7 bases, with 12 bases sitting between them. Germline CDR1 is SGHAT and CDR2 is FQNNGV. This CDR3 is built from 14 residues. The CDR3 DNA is TGTGCCAGCAGCTTACTGCAGAGAGGAAATGAGCAGTTCTTC. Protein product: CASSLLQRGNEQFF. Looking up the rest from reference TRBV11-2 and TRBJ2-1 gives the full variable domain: EAGVAQSPRYKIIEKRQSVAFWCNPISGHATLYWYQQILGQGPKLLIQFQNNGVVDDSQLPKDRFSAERLKGVDSTLKIQPAKLEDSAVYLCASSLLQRGNEQFFGPGTRLTVL.

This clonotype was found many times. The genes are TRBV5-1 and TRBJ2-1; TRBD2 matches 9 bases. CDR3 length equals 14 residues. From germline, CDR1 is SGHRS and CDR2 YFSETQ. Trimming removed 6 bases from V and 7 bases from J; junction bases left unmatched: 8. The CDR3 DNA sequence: TGCGCCAGCACACTACTTACTAGCGGGAATGAGCAGTTCTTC. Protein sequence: CASTLLTSGNEQFF.

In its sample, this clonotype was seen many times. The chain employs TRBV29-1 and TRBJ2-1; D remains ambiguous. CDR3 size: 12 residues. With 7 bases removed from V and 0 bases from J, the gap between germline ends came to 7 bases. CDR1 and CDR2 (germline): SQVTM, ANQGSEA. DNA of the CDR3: TGCAGCGGGGCTAGCTCCTACAATGAGCAGTTCTTC. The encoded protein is CSGASSYNEQFF.

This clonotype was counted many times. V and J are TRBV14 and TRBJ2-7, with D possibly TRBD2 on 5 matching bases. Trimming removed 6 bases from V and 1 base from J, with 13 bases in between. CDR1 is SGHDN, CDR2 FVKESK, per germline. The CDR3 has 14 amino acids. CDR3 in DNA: TGTGCCAGCAGGAGTGGAGCGGATTCCTACGAGCAGTACTTC. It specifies CASRSGADSYEQYF.

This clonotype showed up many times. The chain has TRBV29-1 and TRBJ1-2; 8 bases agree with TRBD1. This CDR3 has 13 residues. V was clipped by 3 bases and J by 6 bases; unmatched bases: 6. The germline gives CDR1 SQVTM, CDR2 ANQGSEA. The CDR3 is CSVDLDRADGYTF. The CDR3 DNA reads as TGCAGCGTTGACTTGGACAGGGCGGATGGCTACACCTTC.

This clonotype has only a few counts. CDR3 nucleotide sequence: TGTGCCAGCAGTCTAATGACTAGCGGGAGGGAGCAGTTCTTC. This gives the protein CASSLMTSGREQFF. The chain combines TRBV28 with TRBJ2-1; 13 nucleotides line up with TRBD2. J gave up 10 bases and V 5 bases, and 5 bases lay outside the gene matches. The length of the CDR3 is 14 residues. Germline V CDR1 and CDR2: MDHEN, SYDVKM.

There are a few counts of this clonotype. Here the CDR3 reads CSVQSGRFAGELFF. In nucleotides, the CDR3 is TGCAGTGTACAAAGCGGGAGGTTCGCCGGGGAGCTGTTTTTT. The chain carries TRBV20-1 and TRBJ2-2, with TRBD2 matching 9 bases. CDR1 is DFQATT, CDR2 SNEGSKA, per germline (reference sequence). This CDR3 region has 14 residues. V was pared by 7 bases and J by 6 bases, with 9 bases of the junction left unmatched.

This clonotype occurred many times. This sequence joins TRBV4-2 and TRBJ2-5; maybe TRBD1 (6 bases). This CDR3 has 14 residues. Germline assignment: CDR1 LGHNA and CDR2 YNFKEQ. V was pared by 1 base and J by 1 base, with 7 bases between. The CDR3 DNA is TGTGCCAGCAGCCAAGGCAGGGGCCAAGAGACCCAGTACTTC. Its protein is CASSQGRGQETQYF.

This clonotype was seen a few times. CDR3 nucleotide sequence: TGTGCCAGCAGCAGAACAAAGGAGGGCTACACCTTC. It specifies CASSRTKEGYTF. The V and J genes are TRBV5-6 and TRBJ1-2, with D hard to call. Germline V gene sequence: CDR1 SGHDT, CDR2 YYEEEE. CDR3 size: 12 residues. The V and J ends lost 4 bases and 8 bases respectively, with 12 bases between them.

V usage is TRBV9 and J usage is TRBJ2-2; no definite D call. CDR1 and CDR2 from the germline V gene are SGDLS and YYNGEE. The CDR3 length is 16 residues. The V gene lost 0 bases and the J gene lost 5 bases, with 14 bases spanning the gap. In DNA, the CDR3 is TGTGCCAGCAGCGTAGCTTGGACCGAGGAGACCGGGGAGCTGTTTTTT. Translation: CASSVAWTEETGELFF. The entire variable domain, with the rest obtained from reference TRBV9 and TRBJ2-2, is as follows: DSGVTQTPKHLITATGQRVTLRCSPRSGDLSVYWYQQSLDQGLQFLIQYYNGEERAKGNILERFSAQQFPDLHSELNLSSLELGDSALYFCASSVAWTEETGELFFGEGSRLTVL.

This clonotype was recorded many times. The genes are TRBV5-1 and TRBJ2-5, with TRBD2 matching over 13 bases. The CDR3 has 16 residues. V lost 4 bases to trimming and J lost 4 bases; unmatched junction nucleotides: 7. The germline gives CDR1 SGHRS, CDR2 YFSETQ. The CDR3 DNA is TGCGCCAGCAGCCGGGAGGGACTAGCGGGACGAGAGACCCAGTACTTC. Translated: CASSREGLAGRETQYF.

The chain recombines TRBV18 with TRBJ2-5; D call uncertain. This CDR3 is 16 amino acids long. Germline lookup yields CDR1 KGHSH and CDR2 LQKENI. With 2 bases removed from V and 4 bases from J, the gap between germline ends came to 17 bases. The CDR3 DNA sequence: TGTGCCAGCTCACCATCAGTGGCCTCCCCTCGAGAGACCCAGTACTTC. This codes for CASSPSVASPRETQYF.

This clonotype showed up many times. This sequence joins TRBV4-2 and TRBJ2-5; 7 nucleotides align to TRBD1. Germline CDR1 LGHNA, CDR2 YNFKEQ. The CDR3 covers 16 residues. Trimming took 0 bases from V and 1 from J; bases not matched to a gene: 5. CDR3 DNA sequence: TGTGCCAGCAGCCAAGAAACCAGGGGGATCCAAGAGACCCAGTACTTC. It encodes CASSQETRGIQETQYF.

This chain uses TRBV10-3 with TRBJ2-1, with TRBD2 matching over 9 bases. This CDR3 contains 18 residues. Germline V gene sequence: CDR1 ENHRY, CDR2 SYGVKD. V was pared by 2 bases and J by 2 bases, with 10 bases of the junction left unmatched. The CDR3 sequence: CAISEEDSGRSPYNEQFF. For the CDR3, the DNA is TGTGCCATCAGTGAGGAGGATAGCGGGAGAAGCCCCTACAATGAGCAGTTCTTC.

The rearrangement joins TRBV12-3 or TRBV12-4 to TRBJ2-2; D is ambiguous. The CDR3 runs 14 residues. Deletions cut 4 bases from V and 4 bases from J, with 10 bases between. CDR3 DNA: TGTGCCAGCAGTTCGAAGGGAATCACCGGGGAGCTGTTTTTT. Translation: CASSSKGITGELFF.

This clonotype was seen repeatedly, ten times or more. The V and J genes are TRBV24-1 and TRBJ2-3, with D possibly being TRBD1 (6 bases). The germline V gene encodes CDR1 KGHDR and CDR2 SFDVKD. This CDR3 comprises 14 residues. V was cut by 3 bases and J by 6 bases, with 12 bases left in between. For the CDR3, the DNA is TGTGCCACCAGTGATGCCCAGGGGTCGGATACGCAGTATTTT. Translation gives CATSDAQGSDTQYF.

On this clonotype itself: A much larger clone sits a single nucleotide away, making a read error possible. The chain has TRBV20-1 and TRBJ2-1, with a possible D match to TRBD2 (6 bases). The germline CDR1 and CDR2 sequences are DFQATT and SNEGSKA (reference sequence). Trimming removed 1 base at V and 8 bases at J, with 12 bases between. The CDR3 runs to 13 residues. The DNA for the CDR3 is TGCAGTGCTAGAGGGGACTCTTACGATGAGCAGTTCTTC. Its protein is CSARGDSYDEQFF.

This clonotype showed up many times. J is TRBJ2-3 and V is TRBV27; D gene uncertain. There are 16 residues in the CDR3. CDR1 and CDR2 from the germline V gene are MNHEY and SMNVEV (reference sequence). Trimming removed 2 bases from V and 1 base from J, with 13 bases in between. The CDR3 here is CASSLQHRSGTDTQYF. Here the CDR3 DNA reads TGTGCCAGCAGTTTACAACACCGCTCGGGCACAGATACGCAGTATTTT.

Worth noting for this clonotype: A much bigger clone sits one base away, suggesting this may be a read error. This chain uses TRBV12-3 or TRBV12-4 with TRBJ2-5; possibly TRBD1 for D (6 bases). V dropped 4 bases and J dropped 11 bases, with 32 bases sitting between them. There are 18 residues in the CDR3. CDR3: CASSYEITGRLPYNEQYF. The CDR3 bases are TGTGCCAGCAGTTACGAAATTACAGGGCGGCTCCCCTACAATGAGCAGTACTTC.

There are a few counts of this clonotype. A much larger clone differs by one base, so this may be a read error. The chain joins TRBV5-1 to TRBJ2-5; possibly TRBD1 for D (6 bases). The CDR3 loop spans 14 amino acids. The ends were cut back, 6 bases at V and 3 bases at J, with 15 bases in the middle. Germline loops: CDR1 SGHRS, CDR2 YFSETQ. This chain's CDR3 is CASKTGWGKETQYF. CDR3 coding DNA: TGCGCCAGCAAGACAGGTTGGGGAAAAGAGACCCAGTACTTC.

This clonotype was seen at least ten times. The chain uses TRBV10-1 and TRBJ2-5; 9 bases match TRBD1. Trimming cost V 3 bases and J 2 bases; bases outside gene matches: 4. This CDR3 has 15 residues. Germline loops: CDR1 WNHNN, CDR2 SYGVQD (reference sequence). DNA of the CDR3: TGCGCCAGCAGTGACGGACAGGGGATTCAAGAGACCCAGTACTTC. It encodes CASSDGQGIQETQYF.

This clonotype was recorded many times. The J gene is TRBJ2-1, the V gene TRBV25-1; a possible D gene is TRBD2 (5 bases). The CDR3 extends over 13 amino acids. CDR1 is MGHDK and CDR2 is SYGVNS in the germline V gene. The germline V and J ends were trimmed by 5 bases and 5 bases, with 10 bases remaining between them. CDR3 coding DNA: TGTGCCAGCAGTCTAGCCTGGAACAATGAGCAGTTCTTC. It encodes CASSLAWNNEQFF. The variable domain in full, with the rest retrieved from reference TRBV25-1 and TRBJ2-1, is EADIYQTPRYLVIGTGKKITLECSQTMGHDKMYWYQQDPGMELHLIHYSYGVNSTEKGDLSSESTVSRIRTEHFPLTLESARPSHTSQYLCASSLAWNNEQFFGPGTRLTVL.

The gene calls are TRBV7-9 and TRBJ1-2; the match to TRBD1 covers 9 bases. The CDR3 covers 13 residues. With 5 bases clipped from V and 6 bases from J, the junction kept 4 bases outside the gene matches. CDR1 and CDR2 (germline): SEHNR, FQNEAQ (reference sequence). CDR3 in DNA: TGTGCCAGCAGCGGAACAGGGGGCCATGGCTACACCTTC. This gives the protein CASSGTGGHGYTF.

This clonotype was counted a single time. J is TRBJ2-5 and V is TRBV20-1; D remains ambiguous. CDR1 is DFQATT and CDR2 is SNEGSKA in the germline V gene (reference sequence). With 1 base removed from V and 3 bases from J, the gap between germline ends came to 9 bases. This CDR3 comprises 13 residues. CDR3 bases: TGCAGTGCTAGAGGCCAGAGCAAAGAGACCCAGTACTTC. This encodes CSARGQSKETQYF.

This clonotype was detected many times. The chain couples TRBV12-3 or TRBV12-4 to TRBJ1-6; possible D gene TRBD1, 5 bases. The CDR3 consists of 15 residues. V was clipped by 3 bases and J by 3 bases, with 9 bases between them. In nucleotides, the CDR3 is TGTGCCAGCAGTTTGGTCGGGGGCTATAATTCACCCCTCCACTTT. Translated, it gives CASSLVGGYNSPLHF.

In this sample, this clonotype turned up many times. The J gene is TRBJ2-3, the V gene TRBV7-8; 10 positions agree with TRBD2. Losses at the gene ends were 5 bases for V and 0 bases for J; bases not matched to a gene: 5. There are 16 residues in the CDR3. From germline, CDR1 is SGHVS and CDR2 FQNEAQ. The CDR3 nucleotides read TGTGCCAGCAGCGGAACTAGCGGGACGAGCACAGATACGCAGTATTTT. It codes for CASSGTSGTSTDTQYF.